This T cell receptor beta chain was sequenced in a study of blood T cell repertoires in COVID-19. Authors' data handling: Estimated nucleated cell counts came from reference gene primer amplification. The method was immunoSEQ multiplex PCR; TCRdb's version includes in-frame clones alone and lacks a portion of them. D and trimming come from the DNA, and the V and J calls and clone size come from that table. The data show under 300,000 clones, roughly 81% seen once. J lost 1 base, V lost 3 bases, and 0 bases had no gene match. The CDR3 loop spans 13 amino acids. CDR1 and CDR2 (germline): MNHEY, SMNVEV (reference sequence).

This TCR derives from a man aged 50 to 59 with acute or convalescent COVID-19. The sample was peripheral blood. The V and J genes are TRBV27 and TRBJ2-7; 7 bases are shared with TRBD1. The CDR3 spells CASSLGQSYEQYF. The CDR3 DNA reads as TGTGCCAGCAGTTTGGGACAGTCCTACGAGCAGTACTTC.